The 8 T cell receptor beta chains given below trace back to one sample, sequenced in a study of cytomegalovirus exposure and HLA in healthy donors. Primers for the PCR totalled 60 Vbeta and 13 Jbeta. Generated by immunoSEQ multiplex PCR, the TCRdb table keeps only in-frame clones and is missing some. The table records around 99,000 clones, around 77% of them present only once. Sequencing was carried out using PBMCs. The source of these receptors is a male donor in good health and CMV-seronegative.

The genes are TRBV2 and TRBJ2-1; 10 nucleotides align to TRBD2. The V and J ends lost 6 bases and 6 bases, in that order; junction bases with no gene match: 11. This CDR3 is 16 amino acids long. The germline CDR1 and CDR2 sequences are SNHLY and FYNNEI. The CDR3 loop reads CASRASAGGPVNEQFF. As DNA, the CDR3 is TGTGCCAGCAGAGCTTCAGCGGGAGGGCCTGTCAATGAGCAGTTCTTC.

The chain carries TRBV27 and TRBJ1-1, with D perhaps matching TRBD1 (6 bases). The CDR3 sequence is 13 residues long. Trimming stripped 8 bases from V and 6 bases from J, with 16 bases between. In germline, CDR1 is MNHEY, CDR2 SMNVEV (reference sequence). The CDR3 sequence: CASGNTGRPEAFF. Here the CDR3 DNA reads TGTGCCAGCGGTAACACAGGGCGACCTGAAGCTTTCTTT.

The chain employs TRBV9 and TRBJ2-5; 11 nucleotides agree with TRBD2. The tail of the sequence fits TRBJ2-7 better, so the J call may be wrong. The CDR3 is 15 residues long. Germline-derived CDR1 and CDR2 are SGDLS and YYNGEE. CDR3 in amino acids: CASSPGLAVSYEQYF. CDR3 nucleotide sequence: TGTGCCAGCAGCCCGGGACTAGCGGTCTCCTACGAGCAGTACTTC.

In DNA, the CDR3 is TGTGCCAGGGGTGAGGGTGAGGAGACCCAGTACTTC. Its protein is CARGEGEETQYF. This sequence joins TRBV2 and TRBJ2-5; tentative D call: TRBD2 (5 bases). Trimming stripped 9 bases from V and 5 bases from J, with 13 bases between. The CDR3 has 12 residues. In germline, CDR1 is SNHLY, CDR2 FYNNEI. Supplemented by reference TRBV2 and TRBJ2-5, the full variable domain reads EPEVTQTPSHQVTQMGQEVILRCVPISNHLYFYWYRQILGQKVEFLVSFYNNEISEKSEIFDDQFSVERPDGSNFTLKIRSTKLEDSAMYFCARGEGEETQYFGPGTRLLVL.

The rearrangement uses TRBV6-6 and TRBJ1-2; tentatively, D is TRBD1 (6 bases). The length of the CDR3 is 14 residues. Germline lookup yields CDR1 MNHNY and CDR2 SVGAGI (reference sequence). V was clipped by 5 bases and J by 2 bases, with 12 bases between them. CDR3 protein: CASSPDRRNYGYTF. The CDR3 nucleotides are TGTGCCAGCAGTCCCGACAGGCGGAACTATGGCTACACCTTC.

The rearrangement joins TRBV10-1 to TRBJ2-5; TRBD1 agrees at 7 bases. The DNA matches TRBJ2-7 better at its end, which makes the J call doubtful. In germline, CDR1 is WNHNN, CDR2 SYGVQD (reference sequence). The CDR3 extends over 15 amino acids. This CDR3 is CASSARDRNYYEQYF. The DNA of the CDR3 is TGCGCCAGCAGTGCCCGGGACAGAAATTACTACGAGCAGTACTTC.

The V gene is TRBV5-8, the J gene TRBJ2-1, with D possibly TRBD2 on 5 matching bases. The germline gives CDR1 SGHTS, CDR2 YDEGEE. The CDR3 has 10 residues. The V and J ends lost 5 bases and 9 bases respectively, with 6 bases between them. CDR3 sequence reads: CASREVEQFF. CDR3 bases: TGTGCCAGCAGGGAGGTTGAGCAGTTCTTC.

V usage is TRBV30 and J usage is TRBJ2-2, with D possibly being TRBD2 (6 bases). V shed 3 bases and J shed 3 bases, with 14 bases lying between them. Germline lookup yields CDR1 GTSNPN and CDR2 SVGIG (reference sequence). The CDR3 sequence is 15 residues long. The CDR3 DNA is TGTGCCTGGAGGGCCCTTGGAGGGGACACCGGGGAGCTGTTTTTT. It is translated as CAWRALGGDTGELFF. The variable domain in full, with the rest retrieved from reference TRBV30 and TRBJ2-2, is SQTIHQWPATLVQPVGSPLSLECTVEGTSNPNLYWYRQAAGRGLQLLFYSVGIGQISSEVPQNLSASRPQDRQFILSSKKLLLSDSGFYLCAWRALGGDTGELFFGEGSRLTVL.